A selection of T cell receptor beta chains follows, all from one sample in a study of blood T cell repertoires in COVID-19. The table came from immunoSEQ multiplex PCR; TCRdb's copy has only in-frame clones and leaves some out. The sample contains about 94,000 clones, roughly four fifths of which appear only once. What was sequenced was peripheral blood. The receptors were sampled from a man in his sixties with acute or convalescent COVID-19. The CDR3 runs from the conserved cysteine through the conserved F or W. The D gene is left open where the match is weak. Size values are once, few and many counts, or a class for expanded clones, and some rows have none.

cdr3_aa: CASSSPGTGRVNTEAFF
cdr3_nt: TGTGCCAGCAGTTCCCCCGGGACAGGGAGGGTGAACACTGAAGCTTTCTTT
j_call: TRBJ1-1
d_call: TRBD1
clone_size: .
v_call: TRBV27

cdr3_aa: CASSPPSGQVGTGELFF
cdr3_nt: TGTGCCAGCAGCCCTCCCTCTGGGCAGGTTGGGACCGGGGAGCTGTTTTTT
j_call: TRBJ2-2
d_call: .
clone_size: few
v_call: TRBV7-3

cdr3_aa: CASSLATDKNYGYTF
cdr3_nt: TGCGCCAGCAGCTTGGCCACCGACAAAAACTATGGCTACACCTTC
j_call: TRBJ1-2
d_call: .
clone_size: once
v_call: TRBV5-1

cdr3_aa: CSATGPYEQYF
cdr3_nt: TGCAGTGCTACAGGTCCCTACGAGCAGTACTTC
j_call: TRBJ2-7
d_call: .
clone_size: once
v_call: TRBV20-1

cdr3_aa: CASSEALPDGLAYNEQFF
cdr3_nt: TGTGCCAGCAGTGAAGCGCTTCCTGATGGACTGGCCTACAATGAGCAGTTCTTC
j_call: TRBJ2-1
d_call: .
clone_size: once
v_call: TRBV6-1

cdr3_aa: CASKIGGEYGYTF
cdr3_nt: TGTGCCAGTAAAATCGGGGGGGAGTATGGCTACACCTTC
j_call: TRBJ1-2
d_call: .
clone_size: .
v_call: TRBV19

cdr3_aa: CATSDGHRAYGYTF
cdr3_nt: TGTGCCACCAGTGACGGCCACAGGGCTTATGGCTACACCTTC
j_call: TRBJ1-2
d_call: .
clone_size: .
v_call: TRBV24-1

cdr3_aa: CASSGRTGGVETQYF
cdr3_nt: TGTGCCAGCAGTGGCAGGACAGGGGGAGTTGAGACCCAGTACTTC
j_call: TRBJ2-5
d_call: TRBD1
clone_size: .
v_call: TRBV13

cdr3_aa: CASSQGDRVPYEQYF
cdr3_nt: TGCGCCAGCAGCCAAGGTGACAGGGTACCCTACGAGCAGTACTTC
j_call: TRBJ2-7
d_call: TRBD1
clone_size: .
v_call: TRBV4-1

cdr3_aa: CASSLRLNYGYTF
cdr3_nt: TGTGCCAGCTCACTCAGGCTTAACTATGGCTACACCTTC
j_call: TRBJ1-2
d_call: .
clone_size: .
v_call: TRBV18

cdr3_aa: CASSRGQGNSPLHF
cdr3_nt: TGTGCCAGCAGCCGAGGTCAGGGGAATTCACCCCTCCACTTT
j_call: TRBJ1-6
d_call: .
clone_size: few
v_call: TRBV5-4

cdr3_aa: CASTHLHGVNTEAFF
cdr3_nt: TGTGCCAGCACGCACCTCCACGGGGTAAACACTGAAGCTTTCTTT
j_call: TRBJ1-1
d_call: .
clone_size: once
v_call: TRBV11-2

cdr3_aa: CSVGTGVTEAFF
cdr3_nt: TGCAGCGTAGGGACAGGGGTGACTGAAGCTTTCTTT
j_call: TRBJ1-1
d_call: TRBD1
clone_size: .
v_call: TRBV29-1

cdr3_aa: CASSFGQGGSPLHF
cdr3_nt: TGTGCCAGCAGCTTCGGACAGGGAGGTTCACCCCTCCACTTT
j_call: TRBJ1-6
d_call: TRBD1
clone_size: .
v_call: TRBV5-6

cdr3_aa: CASSQQGETQYF
cdr3_nt: TGTGCCAGCAGTCAACAGGGGGAGACCCAGTACTTC
j_call: TRBJ2-5
d_call: TRBD1
clone_size: .
v_call: TRBV6-5

cdr3_aa: CASSQGYGGVNEQYF
cdr3_nt: TGTGCCAGCAGCCAAGGTTACGGGGGGGTGAACGAGCAGTACTTC
j_call: TRBJ2-7
d_call: TRBD2
clone_size: .
v_call: TRBV3-1/TRBV3-2

cdr3_aa: CSVEFLAGASAQYF
cdr3_nt: TGCAGCGTTGAATTTCTAGCGGGGGCCTCGGCGCAGTACTTC
j_call: TRBJ2-7
d_call: TRBD2
clone_size: .
v_call: TRBV29-1

cdr3_aa: CASSTTSGGPDTQYF
cdr3_nt: TGTGCCAGCAGCACGACTAGCGGGGGACCAGATACGCAGTATTTT
j_call: TRBJ2-3
d_call: TRBD2
clone_size: few
v_call: TRBV7-3

cdr3_aa: CASSGQGMIAFF
cdr3_nt: TGTGCCAGTAGTGGACAGGGTATGATAGCTTTCTTT
j_call: TRBJ1-1
d_call: TRBD1
clone_size: .
v_call: TRBV19

cdr3_aa: CASGGQGNTEAFF
cdr3_nt: TGTGCCAGCGGCGGACAGGGGAACACTGAAGCTTTCTTT
j_call: TRBJ1-1
d_call: TRBD1
clone_size: .
v_call: TRBV2

cdr3_aa: CASSPLPRGTYEQYF
cdr3_nt: TGTGCCAGCTCACCACTCCCCAGGGGAACCTACGAGCAGTACTTC
j_call: TRBJ2-7
d_call: .
clone_size: .
v_call: TRBV18

cdr3_aa: CAWSVQGGGQSYGYTF
cdr3_nt: TGTGCCTGGAGTGTACAAGGAGGGGGACAGTCCTATGGCTACACCTTC
j_call: TRBJ1-2
d_call: TRBD1
clone_size: .
v_call: TRBV30

cdr3_aa: CASSQNSGGSTDTQYF
cdr3_nt: TGTGCCAGCAGCCAAAATAGCGGGGGGAGCACAGATACGCAGTATTTT
j_call: TRBJ2-3
d_call: TRBD2
clone_size: .
v_call: TRBV11-3

cdr3_aa: CASSLGQGFTEAFF
cdr3_nt: TGTGCCAGCAGCTTAGGGCAGGGGTTCACTGAAGCTTTCTTT
j_call: TRBJ1-1
d_call: .
clone_size: .
v_call: TRBV11-2

cdr3_aa: CASSEPAHGTEAFF
cdr3_nt: TGCGCCAGCAGTGAGCCCGCGCACGGGACTGAAGCTTTCTTT
j_call: TRBJ1-1
d_call: .
clone_size: few
v_call: TRBV10-2

cdr3_aa: CAIRRDRSMNTEAFF
cdr3_nt: TGTGCCATCAGGAGGGACAGATCCATGAACACTGAAGCTTTCTTT
j_call: TRBJ1-1
d_call: TRBD1
clone_size: few
v_call: TRBV10-3

cdr3_aa: CASSNDYQRTANYGYTF
cdr3_nt: TGTGCCAGTAGTAATGACTACCAACGGACAGCTAACTATGGCTACACCTTC
j_call: TRBJ1-2
d_call: .
clone_size: .
v_call: TRBV19

cdr3_aa: CASSLQMNTEAFF
cdr3_nt: TGTGCCAGCAGCCTACAGATGAACACTGAAGCTTTCTTT
j_call: TRBJ1-1
d_call: .
clone_size: .
v_call: TRBV5-5

cdr3_aa: CASSLDQNNSPLHF
cdr3_nt: TGTGCCAGCAGCTTGGATCAGAATAATTCACCCCTCCACTTT
j_call: TRBJ1-6
d_call: .
clone_size: few
v_call: TRBV5-4

cdr3_aa: CASSVGTVYNEQFF
cdr3_nt: TGTGCCAGCAGCGTCGGGACTGTCTACAATGAGCAGTTCTTC
j_call: TRBJ2-1
d_call: .
clone_size: .
v_call: TRBV9

cdr3_aa: CASSAGQGVSGANVLTF
cdr3_nt: TGTGCCAGCAGCGCGGGACAGGGCGTCTCTGGGGCCAACGTCCTGACTTTC
j_call: TRBJ2-6
d_call: TRBD1
clone_size: .
v_call: TRBV9

cdr3_aa: CASSYADGSSYEQYF
cdr3_nt: TGTGCCAGCAGTTACGCCGACGGGAGCTCCTACGAGCAGTACTTC
j_call: TRBJ2-7
d_call: .
clone_size: .
v_call: TRBV6-5

cdr3_aa: CAWRILRVRTYGYTF
cdr3_nt: TGTGCCTGGAGGATCCTCCGGGTCCGAACCTATGGCTACACCTTC
j_call: TRBJ1-2
d_call: .
clone_size: .
v_call: TRBV30

cdr3_aa: CATSTTGTDPYEQYF
cdr3_nt: TGTGCCACCTCGACTACCGGGACAGACCCGTACGAGCAGTACTTC
j_call: TRBJ2-7
d_call: TRBD1
clone_size: .
v_call: TRBV3-1/TRBV3-2

cdr3_aa: CARLLPGTGGGNTIYF
cdr3_nt: TGCGCCCGCTTATTACCCGGGACAGGGGGTGGAAACACCATATATTTT
j_call: TRBJ1-3
d_call: TRBD1
clone_size: .
v_call: TRBV23-1

cdr3_aa: CASSSSPTGNEQYF
cdr3_nt: TGCGCCAGCAGCTCCTCACCGACAGGGAACGAGCAGTACTTC
j_call: TRBJ2-7
d_call: TRBD1
clone_size: .
v_call: TRBV4-1

cdr3_aa: CASSFAGNYGYTF
cdr3_nt: TGTGCCAGCAGCTTTGCGGGAAACTATGGCTACACCTTC
j_call: TRBJ1-2
d_call: .
clone_size: .
v_call: TRBV11-2

cdr3_aa: CASSLSHYEQYF
cdr3_nt: TGTGCCAGCAGTTTATCCCACTACGAGCAGTACTTC
j_call: TRBJ2-7
d_call: .
clone_size: .
v_call: TRBV12-3/TRBV12-4

cdr3_aa: CASNPGQLGNTIYF
cdr3_nt: TGTGCCAGCAACCCGGGACAGCTCGGAAACACCATATATTTT
j_call: TRBJ1-3
d_call: TRBD1
clone_size: few
v_call: TRBV2

cdr3_aa: CAWSVHTNTEAFF
cdr3_nt: TGTGCCTGGAGTGTGCATACTAACACTGAAGCTTTCTTT
j_call: TRBJ1-1
d_call: .
clone_size: .
v_call: TRBV30

cdr3_aa: CASGLTLANYGEQYF
cdr3_nt: TGTGCCAGCGGACTAACTCTAGCGAATTATGGCGAGCAGTACTTC
j_call: TRBJ2-7
d_call: .
clone_size: .
v_call: TRBV7-9

cdr3_aa: CASSLISTSGGAPDTQYF
cdr3_nt: TGCGCCAGCAGCTTGATCTCCACTAGCGGGGGGGCTCCAGATACGCAGTATTTT
j_call: TRBJ2-3
d_call: TRBD2
clone_size: .
v_call: TRBV5-1

cdr3_aa: CASSSTRGDTEAFF
cdr3_nt: TGTGCCAGCTCATCCACACGGGGGGACACTGAAGCTTTCTTT
j_call: TRBJ1-1
d_call: .
clone_size: .
v_call: TRBV18

cdr3_aa: CASSYMTGSRTEAFF
cdr3_nt: TGCGCCAGCAGCTATATGACAGGGAGCCGAACTGAAGCTTTCTTT
j_call: TRBJ1-1
d_call: TRBD1
clone_size: .
v_call: TRBV5-1

cdr3_aa: CASSFDRGGYTF
cdr3_nt: TGTGCCAGCAGCTTCGACAGAGGCGGCTACACCTTC
j_call: TRBJ1-2
d_call: .
clone_size: .
v_call: TRBV7-2

cdr3_aa: CASSLLLGEDGYTF
cdr3_nt: TGTGCCAGCAGTCTCTTACTTGGGGAGGATGGCTACACCTTC
j_call: TRBJ1-2
d_call: .
clone_size: .
v_call: TRBV3-1/TRBV3-2

cdr3_aa: CASSPGLAGVETQYF
cdr3_nt: TGTGCCAGCAGTCCGGGACTAGCGGGGGTAGAGACCCAGTACTTC
j_call: TRBJ2-5
d_call: TRBD2
clone_size: .
v_call: TRBV4-2

cdr3_aa: CASGLPRTGYDTEAFF
cdr3_nt: TGTGCTAGTGGTTTGCCAAGGACAGGGTACGACACTGAAGCTTTCTTT
j_call: TRBJ1-1
d_call: TRBD1
clone_size: .
v_call: TRBV12-5

cdr3_aa: CASSWPNTEAFF
cdr3_nt: TGTGCCAGCAGTTGGCCCAACACTGAAGCTTTCTTT
j_call: TRBJ1-1
d_call: .
clone_size: .
v_call: TRBV6-6

cdr3_aa: CASTNGYGYTF
cdr3_nt: TGTGCCAGCACCAACGGGTATGGCTACACCTTC
j_call: TRBJ1-2
d_call: .
clone_size: .
v_call: TRBV11-2

cdr3_aa: CASSIGQGITEAFF
cdr3_nt: TGTGCCAGTAGTATTGGACAGGGGATAACTGAAGCTTTCTTT
j_call: TRBJ1-1
d_call: TRBD1
clone_size: .
v_call: TRBV19

cdr3_aa: CASSIAGINTGELFF
cdr3_nt: TGTGCCAGTAGTATAGCCGGGATTAACACCGGGGAGCTGTTTTTT
j_call: TRBJ2-2
d_call: .
clone_size: .
v_call: TRBV19

cdr3_aa: CASKDRGPTEAFF
cdr3_nt: TGCGCCAGCAAAGACCGGGGTCCCACTGAAGCTTTCTTT
j_call: TRBJ1-1
d_call: .
clone_size: .
v_call: TRBV4-3

cdr3_aa: CASLAGRTEAFF
cdr3_nt: TGTGCCAGCCTGGCCGGGAGGACTGAAGCTTTCTTT
j_call: TRBJ1-1
d_call: .
clone_size: .
v_call: TRBV7-9